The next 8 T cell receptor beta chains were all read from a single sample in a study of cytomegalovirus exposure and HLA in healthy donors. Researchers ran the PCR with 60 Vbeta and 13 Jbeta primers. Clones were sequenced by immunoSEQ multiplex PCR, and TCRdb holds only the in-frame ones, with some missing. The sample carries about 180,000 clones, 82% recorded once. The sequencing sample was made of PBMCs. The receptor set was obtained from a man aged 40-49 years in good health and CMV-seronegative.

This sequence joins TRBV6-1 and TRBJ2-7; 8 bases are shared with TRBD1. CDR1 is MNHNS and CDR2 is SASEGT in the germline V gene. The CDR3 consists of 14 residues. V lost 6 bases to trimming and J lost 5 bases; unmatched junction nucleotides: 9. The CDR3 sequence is CASRDRTGRDEQYF. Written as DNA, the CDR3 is TGTGCCAGCAGGGATCGGACAGGGCGGGACGAGCAGTACTTC.

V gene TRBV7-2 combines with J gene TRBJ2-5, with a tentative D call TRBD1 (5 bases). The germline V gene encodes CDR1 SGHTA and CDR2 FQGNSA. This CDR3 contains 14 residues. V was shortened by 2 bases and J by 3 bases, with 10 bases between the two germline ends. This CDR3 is CASSLSVREETQYF. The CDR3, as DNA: TGTGCCAGCAGCTTATCAGTCAGGGAAGAGACCCAGTACTTC.

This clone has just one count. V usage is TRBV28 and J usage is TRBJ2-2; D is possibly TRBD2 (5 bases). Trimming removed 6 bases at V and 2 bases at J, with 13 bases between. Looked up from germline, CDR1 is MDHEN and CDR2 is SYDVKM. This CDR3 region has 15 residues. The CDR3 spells CASSRRLGNTGELFF. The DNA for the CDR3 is TGTGCCAGCAGCCGGAGGCTAGGCAACACCGGGGAGCTGTTTTTT. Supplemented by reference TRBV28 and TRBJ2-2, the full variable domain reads DVKVTQSSRYLVKRTGEKVFLECVQDMDHENMFWYRQDPGLGLRLIYFSYDVKMKEKGDIPEGYSVSREKKERFSLILESASTNQTSMYLCASSRRLGNTGELFFGEGSRLTVL.

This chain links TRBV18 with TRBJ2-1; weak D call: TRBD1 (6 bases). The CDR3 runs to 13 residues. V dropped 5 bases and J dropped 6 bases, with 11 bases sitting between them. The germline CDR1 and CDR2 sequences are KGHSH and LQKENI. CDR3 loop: CASSANRANEQFF. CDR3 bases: TGTGCCAGCTCAGCAAACAGGGCCAATGAGCAGTTCTTC.

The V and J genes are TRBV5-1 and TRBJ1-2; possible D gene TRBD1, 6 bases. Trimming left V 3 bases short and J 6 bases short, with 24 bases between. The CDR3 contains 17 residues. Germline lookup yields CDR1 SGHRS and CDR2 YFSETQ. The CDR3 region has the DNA TGCGCCAGCAGCTCCACCGGGGGGGCGCAAAGTTCTGATGGCTACACCTTC. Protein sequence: CASSSTGGAQSSDGYTF.

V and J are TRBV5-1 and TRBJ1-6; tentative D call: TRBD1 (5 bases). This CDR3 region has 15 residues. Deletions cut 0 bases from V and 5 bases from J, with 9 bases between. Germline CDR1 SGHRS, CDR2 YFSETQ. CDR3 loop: CASSLGRADNSPLHF. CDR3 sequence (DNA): TGCGCCAGCAGCTTGGGCAGGGCTGATAATTCACCCCTCCACTTT.

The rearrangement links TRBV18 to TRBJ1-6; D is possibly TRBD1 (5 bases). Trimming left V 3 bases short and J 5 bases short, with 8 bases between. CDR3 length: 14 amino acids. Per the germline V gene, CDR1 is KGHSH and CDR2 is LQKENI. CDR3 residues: CASSPTVDNSPLHF. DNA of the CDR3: TGTGCCAGCTCACCGACAGTAGATAATTCACCCCTCCACTTT.

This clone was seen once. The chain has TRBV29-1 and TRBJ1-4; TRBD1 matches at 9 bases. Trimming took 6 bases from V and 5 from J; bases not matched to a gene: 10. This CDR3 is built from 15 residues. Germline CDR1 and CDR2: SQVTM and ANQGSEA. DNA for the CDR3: TGCAGCGTAGTCGATACAGGGGGCGGGAATGAAAAACTGTTTTTT. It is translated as CSVVDTGGGNEKLFF. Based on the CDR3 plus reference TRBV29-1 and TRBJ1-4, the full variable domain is SAVISQKPSRDICQRGTSLTIQCQVDSQVTMMFWYRQQPGQSLTLIATANQGSEATYESGFVIDKFPISRPNLTFSTLTVSNMSPEDSSIYLCSVVDTGGGNEKLFFGSGTQLSVL.